These 2 T cell receptor beta chains came from one sample sequenced in a study of somatic mutations in cytotoxic T cells in rheumatoid arthritis. Some clones are missing from TCRdb's copy, which holds only in-frame ones; the method was immunoSEQ multiplex PCR. The sample consists of around 11,000 clones, about nine tenths of them appearing once. Sequenced: CD8+ T cells sorted from blood. These receptor sequences come from a woman under 30 with rheumatoid arthritis.

The J gene is TRBJ2-1, the V gene TRBV7-3; possibly TRBD2 for D (6 bases). This CDR3 is 14 amino acids long. From germline, CDR1 is SGHTA and CDR2 FQGTGA. Trimming shortened V by 5 bases and J by 9 bases, and 17 bases separated the two germline ends. The CDR3 spells CASSIWPGEGEQFF. The CDR3 coding sequence is TGTGCCAGCAGCATTTGGCCGGGGGAAGGTGAGCAGTTCTTC.

The chain couples TRBV9 to TRBJ1-2; D not resolved. V dropped 0 bases and J dropped 4 bases, with 7 bases sitting between them. The CDR3 spans 13 residues. Germline loops: CDR1 SGDLS, CDR2 YYNGEE. The CDR3 here is CASSVAVSYGYTF. The CDR3 region has the DNA TGTGCCAGCAGCGTAGCCGTGAGCTATGGCTACACCTTC.